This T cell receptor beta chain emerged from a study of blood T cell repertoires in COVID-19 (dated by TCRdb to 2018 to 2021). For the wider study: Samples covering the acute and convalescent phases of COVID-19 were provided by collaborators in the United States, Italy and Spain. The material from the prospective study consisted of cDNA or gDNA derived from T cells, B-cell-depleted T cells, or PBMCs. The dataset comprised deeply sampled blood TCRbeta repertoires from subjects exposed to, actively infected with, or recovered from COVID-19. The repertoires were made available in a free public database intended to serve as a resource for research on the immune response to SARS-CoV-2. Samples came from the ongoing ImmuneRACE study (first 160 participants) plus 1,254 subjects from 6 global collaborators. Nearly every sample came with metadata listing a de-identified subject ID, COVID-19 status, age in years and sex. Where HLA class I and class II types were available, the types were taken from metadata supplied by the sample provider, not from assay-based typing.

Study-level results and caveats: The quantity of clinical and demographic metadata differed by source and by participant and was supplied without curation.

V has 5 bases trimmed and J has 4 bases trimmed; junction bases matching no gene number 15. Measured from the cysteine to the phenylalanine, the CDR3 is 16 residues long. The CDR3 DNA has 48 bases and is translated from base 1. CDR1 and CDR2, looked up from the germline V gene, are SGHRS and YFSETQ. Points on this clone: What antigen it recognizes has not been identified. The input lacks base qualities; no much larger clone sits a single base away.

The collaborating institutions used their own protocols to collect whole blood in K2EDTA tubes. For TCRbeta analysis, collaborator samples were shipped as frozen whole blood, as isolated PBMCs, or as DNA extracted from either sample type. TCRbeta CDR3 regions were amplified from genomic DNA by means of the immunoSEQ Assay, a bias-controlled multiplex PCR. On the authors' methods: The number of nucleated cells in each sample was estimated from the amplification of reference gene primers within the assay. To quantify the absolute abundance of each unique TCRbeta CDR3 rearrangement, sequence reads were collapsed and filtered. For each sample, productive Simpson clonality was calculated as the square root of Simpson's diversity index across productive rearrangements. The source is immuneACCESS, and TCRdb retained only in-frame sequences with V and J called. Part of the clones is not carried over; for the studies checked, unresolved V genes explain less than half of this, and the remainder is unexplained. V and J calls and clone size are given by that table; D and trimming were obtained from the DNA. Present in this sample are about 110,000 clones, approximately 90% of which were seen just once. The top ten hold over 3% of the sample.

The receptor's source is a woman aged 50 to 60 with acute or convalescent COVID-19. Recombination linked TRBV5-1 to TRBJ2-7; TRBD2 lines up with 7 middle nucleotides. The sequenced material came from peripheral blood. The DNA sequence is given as TGCGCCAGCAGTCCTTCGGGCGGGAGAAATGCTTACGAGCAGTACTTC. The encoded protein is CASSPSGGRNAYEQYF. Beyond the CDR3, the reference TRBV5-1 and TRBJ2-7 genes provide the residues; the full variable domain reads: KAGVTQTPRYLIKTRGQQVTLSCSPISGHRSVSWYQQTPGQGLQFLFEYFSETQRNKGNFPGRFSGRQFSNSRSEMNVSTLELGDSALYLCASSPSGGRNAYEQYFGPGTRLTVT.